This T cell receptor (beta chain) was captured in a study of T cells after yellow fever vaccination. Study-wide findings and caveats: Weaker overall was a secondary response that nonetheless peaked faster, on day 5 versus 15. Primary-vaccination clones mostly resurfaced post-booster (nearly 97% CD4, more than 80% CD8).

With regard to this clonotype: As yet, its antigen is unknown.

TCRdb reprocessed the 5' RACE reads with MiXCR, giving one entry per CDR3 protein. The table lists around 590,000 distinct CDR3 sequences, 9% to 15% of them singletons. The CDR3 contains 14 residues. Germline V gene lookup returns CDR1 SGDLS and CDR2 YYNGEE. V dropped 0 bases and J dropped 5 bases, with 8 bases sitting between them. This chain links TRBV9 with TRBJ2-2; D is unresolved. The sequence was collected from a man younger than 45 who received the YFV17D yellow fever vaccine. The starting material was PBMCs, obtained on the day of the yellow fever booster vaccination. CDR3 in amino acids: CASSVESRTGELFF. The CDR3 nucleotides are TGTGCCAGCAGCGTAGAATCCAGAACCGGGGAGCTGTTTTTT.